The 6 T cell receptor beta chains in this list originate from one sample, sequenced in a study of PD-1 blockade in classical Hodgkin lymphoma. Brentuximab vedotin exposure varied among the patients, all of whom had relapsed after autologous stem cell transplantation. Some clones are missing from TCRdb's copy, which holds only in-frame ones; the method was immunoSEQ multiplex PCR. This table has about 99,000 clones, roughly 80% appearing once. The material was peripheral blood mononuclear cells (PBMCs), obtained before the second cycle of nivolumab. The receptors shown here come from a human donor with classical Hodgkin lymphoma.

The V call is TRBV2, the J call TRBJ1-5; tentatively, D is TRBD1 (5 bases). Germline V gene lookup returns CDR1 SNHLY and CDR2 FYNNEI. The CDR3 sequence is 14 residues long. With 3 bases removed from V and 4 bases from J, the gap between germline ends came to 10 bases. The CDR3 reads CASSEGRINQPQHF. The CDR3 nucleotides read TGTGCCAGCAGTGAGGGGCGGATTAATCAGCCCCAGCATTTT.

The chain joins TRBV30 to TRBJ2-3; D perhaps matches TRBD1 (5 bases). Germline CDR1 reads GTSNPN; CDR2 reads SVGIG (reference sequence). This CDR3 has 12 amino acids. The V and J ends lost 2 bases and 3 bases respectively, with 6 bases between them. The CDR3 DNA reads TGTGCCTGGAGTACAGGAACAGATACGCAGTATTTT. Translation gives CAWSTGTDTQYF.

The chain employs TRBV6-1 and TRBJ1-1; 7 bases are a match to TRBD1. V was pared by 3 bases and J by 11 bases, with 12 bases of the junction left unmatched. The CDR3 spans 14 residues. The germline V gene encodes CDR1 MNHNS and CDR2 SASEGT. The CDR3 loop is CASSEASGGGVAFF. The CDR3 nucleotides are TGTGCCAGCAGTGAGGCCTCAGGGGGGGGCGTGGCTTTCTTT.

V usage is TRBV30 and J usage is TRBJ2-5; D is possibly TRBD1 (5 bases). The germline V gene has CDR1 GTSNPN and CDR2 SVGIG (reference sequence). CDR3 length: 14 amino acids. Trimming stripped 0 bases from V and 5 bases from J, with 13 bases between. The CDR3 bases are TGTGCCTGGAGTGTAGTGGGGCTCAGGGAGACCCAGTACTTC. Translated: CAWSVVGLRETQYF.

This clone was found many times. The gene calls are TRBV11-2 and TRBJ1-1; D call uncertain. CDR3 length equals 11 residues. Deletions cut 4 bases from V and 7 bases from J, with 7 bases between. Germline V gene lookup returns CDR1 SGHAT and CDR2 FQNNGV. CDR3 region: CASSSYHEAFF. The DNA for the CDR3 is TGTGCCAGCAGCTCATACCATGAAGCTTTCTTT.

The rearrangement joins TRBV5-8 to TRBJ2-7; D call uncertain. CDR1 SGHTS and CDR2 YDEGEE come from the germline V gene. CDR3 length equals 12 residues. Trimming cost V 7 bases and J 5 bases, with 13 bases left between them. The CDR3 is CASLLDRHEQYF. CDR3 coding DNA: TGTGCCAGCCTCCTCGATCGCCACGAGCAGTACTTC.